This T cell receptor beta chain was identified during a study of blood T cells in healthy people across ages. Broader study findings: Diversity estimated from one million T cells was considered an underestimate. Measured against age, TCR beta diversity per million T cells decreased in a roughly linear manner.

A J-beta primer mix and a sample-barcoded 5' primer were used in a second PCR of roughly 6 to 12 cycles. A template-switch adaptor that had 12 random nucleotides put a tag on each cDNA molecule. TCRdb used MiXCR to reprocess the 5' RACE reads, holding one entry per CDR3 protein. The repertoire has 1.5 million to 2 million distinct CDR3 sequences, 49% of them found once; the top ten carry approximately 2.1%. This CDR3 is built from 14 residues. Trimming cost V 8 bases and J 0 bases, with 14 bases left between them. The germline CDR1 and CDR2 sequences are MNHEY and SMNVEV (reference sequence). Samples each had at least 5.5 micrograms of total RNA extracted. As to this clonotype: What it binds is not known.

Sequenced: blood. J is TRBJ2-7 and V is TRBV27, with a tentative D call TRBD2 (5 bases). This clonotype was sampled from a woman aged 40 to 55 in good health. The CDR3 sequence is CASRSPRDSYEQYF. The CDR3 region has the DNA TGTGCCAGCCGAAGTCCCCGGGACTCCTACGAGCAGTACTTC.